The clone carrying this T cell receptor (beta chain) was found many times. Its antigen is unidentified. Naive CD4+ T cells were purified with Tregs depleted by CD25. Study findings and constraints: Tumor memory CD4+ T cell TCR gene usage clustered with blood and lymph node memory CD4+ cells and lymph node naive CD4+ cells.

After constant-region reverse-primer amplification, full-length variable regions underwent semi-nested PCR with Nested Universal Primer A. Using its own MiXCR run on the 5' RACE reads, TCRdb lists one record per CDR3 protein. The profile shows some 54,000 distinct CDR3 sequences, 15% to 20% of them singletons. The sample consisted of naive CD4+ T cells sorted from blood. Subset noted: naive CD4+ T cells, CD4+CD45RA+CD25-. The sequence derives from a female donor with breast cancer.

The chain's CDR3 is CASSNYVGPSGETQYF. In DNA, the CDR3 is TGCGCCAGCAGCAATTATGTAGGGCCTTCGGGAGAGACCCAGTACTTC. V gene TRBV4-1 combines with J gene TRBJ2-5; D unclear. The germline V gene has CDR1 MGHRA and CDR2 YSYEKL. This CDR3 region has 16 residues. Deletions cut 5 bases from V and 4 bases from J, with 20 bases between.